The rows below give T cell receptor beta chains drawn from one sample of a study of shared clonotypes between healthy human individuals. The repertoire was sequenced with immunoSEQ multiplex PCR; TCRdb's copy has only in-frame clones and lacks some. The repertoire holds 490,000 or so clones, with 79% as singletons. The sample comprised PBMCs. The receptors originated from a middle-aged woman in good health. Some clones in this sample may be carry-over from other donors' samples. The CDR3 runs from the conserved cysteine through the conserved F or W. D genes are given only for firm matches. Rows may omit the clone size; those that give it use once, few, many or a size class.

TRBV13	TRBJ2-1	NA	NA	CASSFSPVRHEQFF	TGTGCCAGCAGCTTTTCTCCCGTCCGCCATGAGCAGTTCTTC
TRBV4-2	TRBJ2-6	few	TRBD2	CASSQSEGGGSGANVLTF	TGTGCCAGCAGCCAATCTGAGGGCGGGGGGTCTGGGGCCAACGTCCTGACTTTC
TRBV28	TRBJ2-2	NA	NA	CASSLITYGELFF	TGTGCCAGCAGTTTAATCACTTACGGGGAGCTGTTTTTT
TRBV5-1	TRBJ2-2	NA	TRBD2	CASSSNSRREVGELFF	TGCGCCAGCAGCTCGAACAGCCGGCGGGAGGTCGGGGAGCTGTTTTTT
TRBV6-1	TRBJ1-2	NA	TRBD1	CASSDRDRSNYGYTF	TGTGCCAGCAGTGACCGGGACAGATCTAACTATGGCTACACCTTC
TRBV7-6	TRBJ2-2	NA	TRBD2	CASSDWTSGGNTGELFF	TGTGCCAGCAGCGATTGGACTAGCGGGGGGAACACCGGGGAGCTGTTTTTT
TRBV25-1	TRBJ2-3	NA	TRBD2	CASSARLAGDRATDTQYF	TGTGCCAGCAGTGCCCGGCTAGCGGGAGATCGTGCCACAGATACGCAGTATTTT
TRBV27	TRBJ2-7	NA	NA	CASSLSGNSYEQYF	TGTGCCAGCAGTTTATCGGGGAACAGCTACGAGCAGTACTTC
TRBV4-2	TRBJ2-1	NA	TRBD2	CASSQEKGALAGAPGEQFF	TGTGCCAGCAGCCAAGAGAAAGGTGCGCTAGCGGGAGCACCCGGTGAGCAGTTCTTC
TRBV29-1	TRBJ2-1	NA	TRBD1	CRKCRDRGYNEQFF	TGCAGGAAATGCCGGGACAGGGGTTACAATGAGCAGTTCTTC
TRBV7-3	TRBJ1-2	NA	NA	CASSLDGYGYTF	TGTGCCAGCAGCTTAGACGGGTATGGCTACACCTTC
TRBV5-6	TRBJ2-7	NA	NA	CASSPTRPSISVPAATAFF	NA
TRBV6-1	TRBJ2-5	NA	NA	CASGSSPWGDTQYF	TGTGCCAGCGGTAGTAGCCCGTGGGGGGACACCCAGTACTTC
TRBV5-1	TRBJ1-4	NA	NA	CASSPGGSFQEKLFF	TGCGCCAGCAGCCCTGGAGGCTCCTTTCAGGAAAAACTGTTTTTT
TRBV19	TRBJ1-2	NA	NA	CASSMLSNYGYTF	TGTGCCAGTAGTATGCTATCTAACTATGGCTACACCTTC
TRBV28	TRBJ1-5	NA	NA	CASRPRTAPGEPQHF	TGTGCCAGCAGACCCAGGACAGCACCCGGTGAGCCCCAGCATTTT